The clone carrying this TCR beta chain came up a few times. V dropped 4 bases and J dropped 5 bases, with 8 bases sitting between them. Germline V gene lookup returns CDR1 SQVTM and CDR2 ANQGSEA. This CDR3 is built from 11 residues. Preparing the TCRbeta library involved the use of unique molecular identifiers. TCRdb independently ran MiXCR on the PCR reads; one entry per CDR3 protein. The data hold more than 550,000 distinct CDR3 sequences, with over 9.5% observed a single time. This entry belongs to a study of T-cell reconstitution after alpha-beta-depleted transplantation in children. The sequences come from PBMCs from the stem cell graft donor, collected from the stem cell graft. The clonotype originates from a human donor who donated a stem cell graft to a child with acute myeloid leukemia. The chain carries TRBV29-1 and TRBJ1-2; a weak D match, TRBD1 (5 bases). For the CDR3, the DNA is TGCAGCGTTGGGGGGTTATATGGCTACACCTTC. It specifies CSVGGLYGYTF.